These 30 T cell receptor beta chains were all obtained from the same sample, sequenced in a study of CD8 T cells in ankylosing spondylitis. In TCRdb, the 5' RACE reads were re-called with MiXCR into one record per CDR3 protein. The top ten hold roughly 6.8% of the sample, which has 200,000 to 250,000 distinct CDR3 sequences, roughly 10% seen once. The source material was blood, either unsorted or a sorted T cell fraction (not recorded which). Every receptor here comes from a male donor with ankylosing spondylitis or in good health (not recorded which).

This clonotype was counted many times. DNA of the CDR3: TGCAGTGCTAGAGATCGGCCGATGGGTTCATCACCCCTCCACTTT. Translating it yields CSARDRPMGSSPLHF. This chain links TRBV20-1 with TRBJ1-6; D is ambiguous. CDR1 and CDR2 from the germline V gene are DFQATT and SNEGSKA (reference sequence). The V end lost 0 bases, the J end lost 10 bases, and 16 bases lay between the germline ends. There are 15 residues in the CDR3.

Details on this clonotype: This may come from a read error, since a much larger clone is one base off. The gene calls are TRBV3-1 and TRBJ1-1; 9 positions match TRBD1. CDR1 LGHDT and CDR2 YNNKEL come from the germline V gene (reference sequence). This CDR3 spans 12 amino acids. The CDR3 is CTSSPTGGRTSF. CDR3 DNA sequence: TGTACCAGCAGCCCAACAGGGGGCAGGACGTCCTTT.

This clonotype was detected many times. The chain couples TRBV29-1 to TRBJ2-2; tentatively, D is TRBD1 or TRBD2 (5 bases each). Germline values: CDR1 SQVTM, CDR2 ANQGSEA. V lost 7 bases and J lost 4, with 13 bases in between. The CDR3 extends over 13 amino acids. The CDR3: CSAGLRGTGELFF. CDR3 DNA: TGCAGCGCAGGACTGAGGGGCACCGGGGAGCTGTTTTTT.

This clonotype has a count of ten or more. This chain links TRBV20-1 with TRBJ2-5, with D possibly being TRBD1 or TRBD2 (6 bases each). The germline CDR1 and CDR2 sequences are DFQATT and SNEGSKA (reference sequence). V lost 5 bases to trimming and J lost 0 bases, with 10 bases between them. This CDR3 region has 13 residues. CDR3: CSALGGNQETQYF. CDR3 coding DNA: TGCAGTGCTCTCGGGGGCAACCAAGAGACCCAGTACTTC.

V is TRBV6-1 and J is TRBJ2-2, with TRBD2 identical over 8 bases. V dropped 6 bases and J dropped 1; count of bases not matched to a gene: 1. The CDR3 length is 14 residues. CDR1 is MNHNS and CDR2 is SASEGT in the germline V gene. CDR3 loop: CASSAGGNTGELFF. The CDR3 coding sequence is TGTGCCAGCAGCGCGGGAGGGAACACCGGGGAGCTGTTTTTT.

This clonotype showed up many times. This rearrangement joins TRBV5-1 to TRBJ2-1, with D tentatively TRBD1 or TRBD2 (5 bases each). Germline values: CDR1 SGHRS, CDR2 YFSETQ. The V gene lost 3 bases and the J gene lost 5 bases, with 21 bases spanning the gap. The CDR3 is 17 amino acids. The chain's CDR3 is CASSSLFGTEAHNEQFF. DNA for the CDR3: TGCGCCAGCAGCTCTCTGTTTGGGACGGAAGCACACAATGAGCAGTTCTTC.

The V gene is TRBV12-3 or TRBV12-4, the J gene TRBJ2-1; no clear D gene. This CDR3 has 12 amino acids. V was clipped by 3 bases and J by 7 bases, with 7 bases between them. The DNA of the CDR3 is TGTGCCAGCAGTTTTACCCGAAATGAGCAGTTCTTC. Amino acid sequence: CASSFTRNEQFF.

The chain combines TRBV20-1 with TRBJ2-7; D call uncertain. The ends were cut back, 3 bases at V and 6 bases at J, with 9 bases in the middle. Per the germline V gene, CDR1 is DFQATT and CDR2 is SNEGSKA (reference sequence). The CDR3 is 11 residues long. CDR3 coding DNA: TGCAGTGCTAGTCCCTCGACCGAGCAGTACTTC. This codes for CSASPSTEQYF.

The gene calls are TRBV6-5 and TRBJ1-2, with D possibly being TRBD1 (5 bases). This CDR3 has 11 residues. V gave up 2 bases and J gave up 8 bases, with 6 bases separating them. CDR1 and CDR2 (germline): MNHEY, SVGAGI. The CDR3 bases are TGTGCCAGCAGTTACGGGGGGGGCTACACCTTC. Its translation is CASSYGGGYTF.

There are many counts of this clonotype. The chain links TRBV20-1 to TRBJ2-2; 11 bases match TRBD2. Germline values: CDR1 DFQATT, CDR2 SNEGSKA (reference sequence). V lost 5 bases and J lost 6; bases outside the gene matches: 5. The CDR3 length is 14 residues. The CDR3 nucleotides are TGCAGTGCTCCTAGGACTAGCGGGTCCGGGGAGCTGTTTTTT. Protein: CSAPRTSGSGELFF.

The chain employs TRBV7-9 and TRBJ1-4; D might be TRBD1 (5 bases). CDR1 and CDR2 from the germline V gene are SEHNR and FQNEAQ (reference sequence). V lost 5 bases and J lost 10, with 17 bases in between. This CDR3 is built from 14 residues. Here the CDR3 reads CASSKQTQGVKLFF. Here the CDR3 DNA reads TGTGCCAGCAGCAAACAGACCCAGGGAGTAAAACTGTTTTTT.

This clonotype has only a few counts. The chain joins TRBV7-9 to TRBJ2-5; no reliable D call. CDR1 is SEHNR and CDR2 is FQNEAQ in the germline V gene (reference sequence). V lost 3 bases to trimming and J lost 4 bases, with 6 bases between them. CDR3 length: 12 amino acids. The CDR3 DNA sequence: TGTGCCAGCAGCTTTAGTGCAGAGACCCAGTACTTC. This gives the protein CASSFSAETQYF.

The V call is TRBV25-1, the J call TRBJ2-5; 10 bases fit TRBD2. The CDR3 runs to 19 residues. Losses at the gene ends were 2 bases for V and 5 bases for J; bases not matched to a gene: 17. The V gene's germline CDR1 is MGHDK and CDR2 SYGVNS. The CDR3 spells CASSEPGTSAPQGSETQYF. The CDR3 DNA follows: TGTGCCAGCAGTGAACCTGGGACTAGCGCACCTCAAGGTAGCGAGACCCAGTACTTC.

Ten or more counts support this clonotype. The V gene is TRBV7-8, the J gene TRBJ1-2; D gene unclear. The germline V gene encodes CDR1 SGHVS and CDR2 FQNEAQ. V was cut by 5 bases and J by 1 base, with 14 bases left in between. The CDR3 totals 15 residues. This CDR3 is CASSPVGRFNYGYTF. In nucleotides, the CDR3 is TGTGCCAGCAGCCCAGTCGGGAGATTTAACTATGGCTACACCTTC.

This clonotype showed up many times. The chain carries TRBV25-1 and TRBJ2-7; possibly TRBD2 for D (6 bases). V was shortened by 5 bases and J by 0 bases, with 11 bases between the two germline ends. This CDR3 contains 14 residues. The germline gives CDR1 MGHDK, CDR2 SYGVNS. CDR3 sequence: CASSRGNPSYEQYF. CDR3 sequence (DNA): TGTGCCAGCAGTCGGGGGAACCCCTCCTACGAGCAGTACTTC.

The V gene is TRBV5-1, the J gene TRBJ2-2, with a weak D call TRBD1 (5 bases). Germline V gene sequence: CDR1 SGHRS, CDR2 YFSETQ. Trimming removed 6 bases at V and 0 bases at J, with 12 bases between. The CDR3 loop spans 15 amino acids. This CDR3 is CASTFTGSNTGELFF. In nucleotides, the CDR3 is TGCGCCAGCACGTTTACAGGATCGAACACCGGGGAGCTGTTTTTT.

This clonotype has only a few counts. This chain joins TRBV11-2 and TRBJ1-1; TRBD1 is a possible D gene (5 bases). The CDR3 spans 15 residues. Germline loops: CDR1 SGHAT, CDR2 FQNNGV. V was cut by 4 bases and J by 1 base, with 13 bases left in between. This CDR3 is CASSWGTGWNTEAFF. The CDR3, as DNA: TGTGCCAGCAGCTGGGGCACAGGTTGGAACACTGAAGCTTTCTTT.

This clonotype occurred many times. This chain joins TRBV20-1 and TRBJ2-1; D perhaps matches TRBD1 (5 bases). The germline gives CDR1 DFQATT, CDR2 SNEGSKA (reference sequence). Trimming left V 3 bases short and J 0 bases short, with 15 bases between. This CDR3 comprises 16 residues. The CDR3 DNA follows: TGCAGTGCTAGGGGGCCTCTATGGAGCTCCTACAATGAGCAGTTCTTC. Its protein is CSARGPLWSSYNEQFF.

This clonotype has a count of ten or more. This chain uses TRBV12-3 or TRBV12-4 with TRBJ2-1; D may match TRBD1 or TRBD2 (5 bases each). The V end lost 5 bases, the J end lost 5 bases, and 10 bases lay between the germline ends. The CDR3 is 13 amino acids. CDR3 sequence: CASSTWDHNEQFF. The DNA for the CDR3 is TGTGCCAGCAGTACCTGGGACCACAATGAGCAGTTCTTC.

This clonotype was found many times. This sequence joins TRBV28 and TRBJ2-7, with D possibly matching TRBD2 (6 bases). Per the germline V gene, CDR1 is MDHEN and CDR2 is SYDVKM. The CDR3 is 15 amino acids. V lost 2 bases to trimming and J lost 3 bases, with 14 bases between them. This CDR3 is CASSLPRGTIYEQYF. The DNA for the CDR3 is TGTGCCAGCAGTTTACCCCGCGGGACCATCTACGAGCAGTACTTC. The full variable domain, completed using reference TRBV28 and TRBJ2-7, is DVKVTQSSRYLVKRTGEKVFLECVQDMDHENMFWYRQDPGLGLRLIYFSYDVKMKEKGDIPEGYSVSREKKERFSLILESASTNQTSMYLCASSLPRGTIYEQYFGPGTRLTVT.

The sample holds a few counts of this clonotype. The rearrangement uses TRBV27 and TRBJ2-1, with 10 positions matching TRBD2. CDR1 and CDR2 (germline): MNHEY, SMNVEV (reference sequence). The CDR3 sequence is 14 residues long. The V gene end was trimmed by 10 bases and the J gene end by 6 bases; junction bases not matched to a gene: 9. CDR3 sequence reads: CATAPGTSANEQFF. The DNA of the CDR3 is TGTGCCACGGCCCCCGGGACTAGCGCCAATGAGCAGTTCTTC.

This clonotype appeared many times. V gene TRBV3-1 combines with J gene TRBJ1-5; TRBD1 is a possible D gene (5 bases). V gave up 0 bases and J gave up 6 bases, with 9 bases separating them. Germline CDR1 is LGHDT and CDR2 is YNNKEL (reference sequence). The CDR3 covers 14 residues. DNA of the CDR3: TGTGCCAGCAGCCAAGACGCCGGGACTCAGCCCCAGCATTTT. This encodes CASSQDAGTQPQHF.

This chain connects TRBV12-3 or TRBV12-4 to TRBJ2-7; 7 nucleotides match TRBD2. V lost 5 bases and J lost 2; bases outside the gene matches: 3. The CDR3 length is 13 residues. DNA for the CDR3: TGTGCCAGCAGTGTAGGGACTACCTACGAGCAGTACTTC. Amino acid sequence: CASSVGTTYEQYF.

This sequence joins TRBV11-2 and TRBJ2-1, with 8 bases that match TRBD2. The germline gives CDR1 SGHAT, CDR2 FQNNGV. After removal of 1 base from V and 0 bases from J, the junction contained 11 bases not matched to a gene. The CDR3 runs 19 residues. CDR3 loop: CASSLVDWREVRSYNEQFF. The CDR3 DNA sequence: TGTGCCAGCAGCTTAGTGGATTGGCGGGAGGTCCGCTCCTACAATGAGCAGTTCTTC. The full variable domain, rest sourced from reference TRBV11-2 and TRBJ2-1, is EAGVAQSPRYKIIEKRQSVAFWCNPISGHATLYWYQQILGQGPKLLIQFQNNGVVDDSQLPKDRFSAERLKGVDSTLKIQPAKLEDSAVYLCASSLVDWREVRSYNEQFFGPGTRLTVL.

This clonotype has ten or more counts. The genes are TRBV20-1 and TRBJ1-5; tentatively, D is TRBD1 (5 bases). Per the germline V gene, CDR1 is DFQATT and CDR2 is SNEGSKA (reference sequence). The germline V and J ends were trimmed by 2 bases and 6 bases, with 20 bases remaining between them. The CDR3 extends over 16 amino acids. CDR3 nucleotides: TGCAGTGCTAGACGGGGGGGGTCGAGACAGTCTCAGCCCCAGCATTTT. Encoded protein: CSARRGGSRQSQPQHF.

This clonotype was counted ten times or more. The J gene is TRBJ1-2, the V gene TRBV29-1, with D possibly matching TRBD1 (6 bases). Germline V gives CDR1 SQVTM, CDR2 ANQGSEA. The V and J ends lost 3 bases and 6 bases respectively, with 14 bases between them. The CDR3 runs 13 residues. The CDR3: CSVDLDGGDGYTF. The CDR3 bases are TGCAGCGTTGACTTGGACGGGGGCGATGGCTACACCTTC.

The chain joins TRBV5-8 to TRBJ2-1; the match to TRBD2 covers 7 bases. The trim removed 4 bases at V and 15 bases at J, leaving 13 bases unmatched. The length of the CDR3 is 13 residues. Germline V gene lookup returns CDR1 SGHTS and CDR2 YDEGEE. Here the CDR3 reads CASSILSGGYTFF. CDR3 DNA sequence: TGTGCCAGCAGCATTCTCTCGGGAGGATACACGTTCTTC.

This clonotype was detected a few times. The chain joins TRBV12-3 or TRBV12-4 to TRBJ2-7; maybe TRBD2 (5 bases). With 1 base removed from V and 6 bases from J, the gap between germline ends came to 7 bases. The CDR3 runs 12 residues. The CDR3 spells CASSLGGLEQYF. Here the CDR3 DNA reads TGTGCCAGCAGTTTAGGAGGGCTCGAGCAGTACTTC.

Here the CDR3 DNA reads TGTGCCAGCAGCTTAGTCAGCGGGAGGGGAGCAGATACGCAGTATTTT. Translated, it gives CASSLVSGRGADTQYF. This chain connects TRBV7-9 to TRBJ2-3, with 10 bases matching TRBD2. Looked up from germline, CDR1 is SEHNR and CDR2 is FQNEAQ (reference sequence). CDR3 length equals 16 residues. V gave up 1 base and J gave up 4 bases; unmatched junction bases: 5.

The table lists this clonotype with many counts. CDR3: CASSDSLAGGPYNEQFF. The DNA for the CDR3 is TGTGCCAGCAGCGATTCACTAGCGGGGGGGCCCTACAATGAGCAGTTCTTC. V gene TRBV9 combines with J gene TRBJ2-1; 13 bases are shared with TRBD2. The CDR3 is 17 residues long. V shed 3 bases, J shed 2 bases, and the junction held 5 bases outside the gene matches. Germline-derived CDR1 and CDR2 are SGDLS and YYNGEE.